A single sample is the source of the 9 T cell receptor beta chains below, sequenced in a study of OX40 agonist ivuxolimab in advanced cancers. TCRdb's table, derived via immunoSEQ multiplex PCR, lists solely in-frame clones and lacks some. The sample has roughly 60,000 clones; around 87% are singletons. The input for sequencing was CD4+ or CD8+ T cells sorted from blood, taken in a trial of the OX40 agonist ivuxolimab. These receptors came from an adult with an advanced solid tumor such as melanoma, head and neck, liver or kidney cancer.

The gene calls are TRBV19 and TRBJ1-1, with unresolved D. Trimming took off 1 base at V and 10 bases at J, with 10 bases between the two ends. Germline V gene sequence: CDR1 LNHDA, CDR2 SQIVND (reference sequence). There are 12 residues in the CDR3. This CDR3 reads CASSIGGFGAFF. CDR3 bases: TGTGCCAGTAGTATAGGAGGCTTTGGAGCTTTCTTT.

In this sample, this clone turned up once. This chain links TRBV7-9 with TRBJ2-3; 7 bases align to TRBD1. The CDR3 totals 18 residues. CDR1 SEHNR and CDR2 FQNEAQ come from the germline V gene (reference sequence). The junction had 13 bases not matched to a gene; V was cut back by 2 bases and J by 2 bases. CDR3 protein: CASSLYRLVGTDTDTQYF. CDR3 DNA: TGTGCCAGCAGCTTATACCGCCTTGTTGGGACAGACACAGATACGCAGTATTTT.

The chain combines TRBV10-2 with TRBJ2-5, with 9 nucleotides matching TRBD2. V shed 6 bases and J 2 bases; nucleotides not matched to a gene: 7. CDR1 and CDR2 (germline): WSHSY, SAAADI. The CDR3 extends over 15 amino acids. The CDR3 region is CASRRLAADQETQYF. The DNA for the CDR3 is TGCGCCAGCAGACGACTAGCGGCAGATCAAGAGACCCAGTACTTC.

V is TRBV27 and J is TRBJ2-1; D is possibly TRBD2 (6 bases). V was shortened by 7 bases and J by 0 bases, with 16 bases between the two germline ends. The germline gives CDR1 MNHEY, CDR2 SMNVEV (reference sequence). This CDR3 has 16 residues. The CDR3 protein is CASKRQAGYSYNEQFF. CDR3 nucleotide sequence: TGTGCCAGCAAACGCCAGGCGGGGTACTCCTACAATGAGCAGTTCTTC.

The chain employs TRBV7-2 and TRBJ1-4; TRBD1 aligns across 9 bases. This CDR3 is built from 14 residues. V shed 5 bases, J shed 13 bases, and the junction held 11 bases outside the gene matches. The germline gives CDR1 SGHTA, CDR2 FQGNSA. The DNA of the CDR3 is TGTGCCAGCAGCCCCCGGACAGGGGAGGGTAGACTGTTTTTT. Translating it yields CASSPRTGEGRLFF.

This clone was observed a handful of times. This chain joins TRBV5-6 and TRBJ1-1; D is undetermined. Germline assignment: CDR1 SGHDT and CDR2 YYEEEE. Between the trimmed V and J ends, which lost 2 bases and 0 bases, there was a span of 11 bases. The CDR3 runs 15 residues. The CDR3 DNA is TGTGCCAGCAGCTTATCCGCACTTCTGAACACTGAAGCTTTCTTT. It translates to CASSLSALLNTEAFF.

J is TRBJ1-6 and V is TRBV5-4; D ambiguous. This CDR3 comprises 15 residues. Germline V lookup: CDR1 SGHNT, CDR2 YYREEE (reference sequence). With 0 bases removed from V and 5 bases from J, the gap between germline ends came to 9 bases. The CDR3 sequence is CASSLEAANNSPLHF. The CDR3 nucleotides are TGTGCCAGCAGCTTGGAGGCAGCGAATAATTCACCCCTCCACTTT.

This chain joins TRBV6-5 and TRBJ2-2, with no clear D. Trimming shortened V by 0 bases and J by 4 bases, and 3 bases separated the two germline ends. CDR3 length: 13 amino acids. Germline lookup yields CDR1 MNHEY and CDR2 SVGAGI. In DNA, the CDR3 is TGTGCCAGCAGTTACTCATCCACCGGGGAGCTGTTTTTT. This gives the protein CASSYSSTGELFF.

The chain links TRBV10-1 to TRBJ2-2, with TRBD1 matching over 9 bases. The CDR3 length is 19 residues. V gave up 5 bases and J gave up 3 bases; unmatched junction bases: 16. Germline V gene data show CDR1 as WNHNN and CDR2 as SYGVQD (reference sequence). CDR3 bases: TGCGCCAGCAGTTTGTCCGGGACAGGGCCGGCGTTAGACACCGGGGAGCTGTTTTTT. Its protein product is CASSLSGTGPALDTGELFF.